A single sample is the source of the 9 T cell receptor beta chains below, sequenced in a study of cytomegalovirus exposure and HLA in healthy donors. The repertoire was sequenced with immunoSEQ multiplex PCR; TCRdb's copy has only in-frame clones and lacks some. The repertoire holds under 65,000 clones, with roughly 94% as singletons. Sequencing was performed on PBMCs. The receptor source for this set is a woman aged 18-29 years in good health and CMV-seropositive.

The chain is built from TRBV19 and TRBJ1-1; 8 nucleotides align to TRBD1. Germline assignment: CDR1 LNHDA and CDR2 SQIVND (reference sequence). The CDR3 has 14 residues. J gave up 3 bases and V 8 bases, and 8 bases lay outside the gene matches. The chain's CDR3 is CASGSGQGYTEAFF. CDR3 DNA: TGTGCCAGTGGCTCTGGACAGGGATACACTGAAGCTTTCTTT.

The rearrangement links TRBV4-1 to TRBJ1-2; tentatively, D is TRBD1 (5 bases). Germline V gene data show CDR1 as MGHRA and CDR2 as YSYEKL. There are 14 residues in the CDR3. V lost 4 bases to trimming and J lost 7 bases, with 16 bases between them. This CDR3 is CASSLRRGGTGYTF. As DNA, the CDR3 is TGCGCCAGCAGCCTCCGTAGGGGCGGGACTGGCTACACCTTC.

The chain couples TRBV19 to TRBJ2-7; TRBD2 aligns across 11 bases. The CDR3 loop spans 13 amino acids. After removal of 6 bases from V and 5 bases from J, the junction contained 3 bases not matched to a gene. Per germline, CDR1 LNHDA and CDR2 SQIVND (reference sequence). The CDR3 bases are TGTGCCAGTAGGTCGGGACTAGCGGACGAGCAGTACTTC. This encodes CASRSGLADEQYF.

V usage is TRBV21-1 and J usage is TRBJ1-1. TRBV21-1 constitutes a pseudogene. This CDR3 spans 12 amino acids. This CDR3 reads CASSNNDTEAFF. DNA for the CDR3: TGTGCCAGCAGCAATAATGACACTGAAGCTTTCTTT.

This clone appeared a single time. The CDR3 nucleotides are TGTGCCAGCAGCTTAACCGGGACAGGCAATCAGCCCCAGCATTTT. Protein sequence: CASSLTGTGNQPQHF. This chain connects TRBV27 to TRBJ1-5; TRBD1 matches 7 bases. This CDR3 region has 15 residues. Looked up from germline, CDR1 is MNHEY and CDR2 is SMNVEV (reference sequence). V lost 6 bases to trimming and J lost 2 bases; unmatched junction nucleotides: 7.

The chain uses TRBV19 and TRBJ2-5; 8 nucleotides align to TRBD2. The CDR3 consists of 14 residues. Losses at the gene ends were 1 base for V and 4 bases for J; bases not matched to a gene: 2. CDR1 and CDR2 from the germline V gene are LNHDA and SQIVND (reference sequence). The CDR3 is CASSIAGGRETQYF. The CDR3 nucleotides read TGTGCCAGTAGTATAGCGGGGGGGAGAGAGACCCAGTACTTC.

This clone showed up just once. V usage is TRBV4-3 and J usage is TRBJ1-5; no reliable D call. The CDR3 sequence is 14 residues long. The V end lost 0 bases, the J end lost 7 bases, and 10 bases lay between the germline ends. Per the germline V gene, CDR1 is LGHNA and CDR2 is YSLEER. The CDR3 reads CASSQDGNRQPQHF. The CDR3 coding sequence is TGCGCCAGCAGCCAAGATGGCAACAGACAGCCCCAGCATTTT.

The V call is TRBV19, the J call TRBJ2-5, with D uncertain. The CDR3 totals 13 residues. V was shortened by 2 bases and J by 1 base, with 5 bases between the two germline ends. Germline CDR1 is LNHDA and CDR2 is SQIVND (reference sequence). CDR3 in DNA: TGTGCCAGTAGTATAACATCCCAAGAGACCCAGTACTTC. It codes for CASSITSQETQYF. The variable domain in full, completed from reference TRBV19 and TRBJ2-5, reads DGGITQSPKYLFRKEGQNVTLSCEQNLNHDAMYWYRQDPGQGLRLIYYSQIVNDFQKGDIAEGYSVSREKKESFPLTVTSAQKNPTAFYLCASSITSQETQYFGPGTRLLVL.

The V and J genes are TRBV30 and TRBJ2-3; D is possibly TRBD1 (5 bases). The V gene's germline CDR1 is GTSNPN and CDR2 SVGIG (reference sequence). The CDR3 sequence is 14 residues long. Deletions cut 2 bases from V and 0 bases from J, with 9 bases between. The DNA for the CDR3 is TGTGCCTGGAGTACAGGTTATAGCACAGATACGCAGTATTTT. It translates to CAWSTGYSTDTQYF.